A selection of T cell receptor beta chains follows, all from one sample in a study of shared clonotypes between healthy human individuals. TCRdb's copy holds only in-frame clones and misses some; the assay was immunoSEQ multiplex PCR. The table has around 690,000 clones, around 91% seen once. Material: memory CD8+ T cells from PBMCs. These receptor sequences come from a man between 18 and 35 years old in good health. Some clones in this sample may be carry-over from other donors' samples. The CDR3 runs from the conserved cysteine through the conserved F or W. Each record gives: clone size, J gene, D gene, V gene, CDR3 protein, CDR3 DNA. D genes are given only for firm matches. Size values are once, few and many counts, or a class for expanded clones, and some rows have none.

>.|TRBJ1-1|.|TRBV29-1
CSVNSIEPEAFF
TGCAGCGTCAACTCCATAGAGCCTGAAGCTTTCTTT
>.|TRBJ2-3|TRBD1|TRBV5-4
CASSHGTGGTDTQYF
TGTGCCAGCAGCCACGGGACAGGGGGGACAGATACGCAGTATTTT
>.|TRBJ2-7|TRBD1|TRBV11-2
CASSWGQQYEQYF
TGTGCCAGCAGCTGGGGACAGCAATACGAGCAGTACTTC
>.|TRBJ1-2|.|TRBV19
CASSSGSKDRANYGYTF
TGTGCCAGTAGTTCTGGGAGTAAGGACAGAGCTAACTATGGCTACACCTTC
>.|TRBJ2-5|TRBD2|TRBV27
CASSLLGAGGGEETQYF
TGTGCCAGCAGTTTACTAGGGGCGGGGGGAGGCGAAGAGACCCAGTACTTC
>.|TRBJ2-5|TRBD2|TRBV28
CASSSLTSSKETQYF
TGTGCCAGCAGTTCCCTGACTAGCAGTAAAGAGACCCAGTACTTC
>.|TRBJ2-1|TRBD2|TRBV27
CASSLTPPSGGYNEQFF
TGTGCCAGCAGTTTAACCCCCCCTAGCGGGGGATACAATGAGCAGTTCTTC
>once|TRBJ1-2|.|TRBV14
CASSLLRGAGYTF
TGTGCCAGCAGCCTCCTAAGGGGGGCCGGCTACACCTTC
>.|TRBJ2-3|TRBD2|TRBV9
CASSVGGGLAGVVSTDTQYF
TGTGCCAGCAGCGTAGGAGGGGGACTAGCGGGAGTCGTAAGTACAGATACGCAGTATTTT
>.|TRBJ1-1|.|TRBV21-1
CASSKGAGLKGAFF
TGTGCCAGCAGCAAAGGAGCGGGGCTGAAAGGAGCTTTCTTT
>.|TRBJ2-7|.|TRBV28
CASSWRDSLSYEQYF
TGTGCCAGCAGTTGGCGGGACAGCCTCTCCTACGAGCAGTACTTC
>few|TRBJ2-7|.|TRBV19
CASSIGPRRGDEQYF
TGTGCCAGTAGTATAGGCCCTCGGCGGGGCGACGAGCAGTACTTC
>.|TRBJ1-5|.|TRBV6-1
CASSEMGANQPQHF
TGTGCCAGCAGTGAAATGGGGGCTAATCAGCCCCAGCATTTT
>.|TRBJ2-1|TRBD1|TRBV11-3
CASSSPAGRGHDEQFF
TGTGCCAGCAGCTCTCCGGCGGGCAGGGGGCACGATGAGCAGTTCTTC
>once|TRBJ1-5|.|TRBV5-4
CASSFRRPNQPQHF
TGTGCCAGCAGCTTTCGCCGGCCCAATCAGCCCCAGCATTTT
>.|TRBJ2-2|.|TRBV11-3
CASSLRSTGELFF
TGTGCCAGCAGCTTGAGGAGCACCGGGGAGCTGTTTTTT
>.|TRBJ2-7|.|TRBV14
CASSQQTGRSHEQYF
TGTGCCAGCAGCCAACAGACAGGGAGGTCCCACGAGCAGTACTTC
>.|TRBJ1-1|.|TRBV6-5
CASSGDRVEAFF
TGTGCCAGCAGTGGGGACCGCGTTGAAGCTTTCTTT
>.|TRBJ2-1|.|TRBV11-2
CASSLVNEQFF
TGTGCCAGCAGCTTGGTCAATGAGCAGTTCTTC
>few|TRBJ2-7|.|TRBV28
CASSLVLGVEQYF
TGTGCCAGCAGTTTGGTGCTAGGGGTCGAGCAGTACTTC
>.|TRBJ2-7|.|TRBV14
CASSQMEPGPSRYEQYF
TGTGCCAGCAGCCAGATGGAACCGGGACCGAGCCGCTACGAGCAGTACTTC
>.|TRBJ2-1|TRBD1|TRBV9
CASTVGTAPREQFF
TGTGCCAGCACCGTGGGGACAGCACCGCGGGAGCAGTTCTTC
>few|TRBJ1-5|.|TRBV6-4
CATCNQPQHF
TGTGCCACCTGCAATCAGCCCCAGCATTTT
>.|TRBJ1-2|TRBD1|TRBV30
CAWSDGQGAYGYTF
TGTGCCTGGAGCGACGGCCAGGGGGCCTATGGCTACACCTTC
>.|TRBJ1-6|TRBD1|TRBV28
CASRPRDSYNSPLHF
TGTGCCAGCAGGCCCCGGGACAGCTATAATTCACCCCTCCACTTT
>few|TRBJ2-7|TRBD1|TRBV19
CASSPRGLREQYF
TGTGCCAGTAGTCCCAGGGGGCTTCGCGAGCAGTACTTC
>once|TRBJ2-7|TRBD2|TRBV27
CASSLRGLAGVYEQYF
TGTGCCAGCAGTTTACGGGGACTAGCGGGAGTCTACGAGCAGTACTTC
>once|TRBJ2-5|.|TRBV7-6
CASSLVPSVETQYF
TGTGCCAGCAGCTTAGTTCCTAGCGTAGAGACCCAGTACTTC
>.|TRBJ1-1|.|TRBV19
CASTPPGGSTEAFF
TGTGCCAGTACCCCCCCGGGGGGTAGCACTGAAGCTTTCTTT
>.|TRBJ2-3|TRBD1|TRBV9
CASSGQTGTVDTQYF
TGTGCCAGCAGCGGACAGACGGGGACAGTCGATACGCAGTATTTT
>.|TRBJ2-7|.|TRBV11-2
CASSLGEGGPFEQYF
TGTGCCAGCAGCTTAGGGGAAGGGGGGCCTTTCGAGCAGTACTTC
>.|TRBJ2-5|.|TRBV11-2
CASSLLETQYF
TGTGCCAGCAGCTTATTAGAGACCCAGTACTTC
>.|TRBJ2-3|.|TRBV9
CASSVDGETRRADTQYF
TGTGCCAGCAGCGTAGATGGGGAAACCCGCCGGGCAGATACGCAGTATTTT
>.|TRBJ1-2|TRBD1|TRBV10-3
CAIRRTGGEKNYGYTF
TGTGCCATCAGGCGGACAGGGGGCGAGAAAAACTATGGCTACACCTTC
>.|TRBJ1-2|TRBD1|TRBV2
CASSPPDRVGHHLNYGYTF
TGTGCCAGCAGTCCCCCCGACAGGGTCGGCCATCATCTTAACTATGGCTACACCTTC
>once|TRBJ2-7|.|TRBV10-2
CASSARPHEQYF
TGCGCCAGCAGTGCAAGGCCCCACGAGCAGTACTTC
>.|TRBJ1-1|.|TRBV4-2
CASSPEGLSTEAFF
TGTGCCAGCAGCCCGGAGGGGCTAAGCACTGAAGCTTTCTTT
>.|TRBJ1-3|.|TRBV29-1
CSVGEDSFSGNTIYF
TGCAGCGTTGGAGAGGACAGTTTTTCTGGAAACACCATATATTTT
>.|TRBJ1-4|.|TRBV29-1
CSAAEAGKLFF
TGCAGCGCGGCCGAGGCGGGAAAACTGTTTTTT
>.|TRBJ1-2|.|TRBV30
CAWSVSRGTLHGYTF
TGTGCCTGGAGTGTATCGCGGGGAACCCTTCATGGCTACACCTTC
>.|TRBJ1-2|TRBD1|TRBV7-2
CASSQDWRTGTYGYTF
TGCGCCAGCAGCCAAGATTGGAGGACAGGGACCTATGGCTACACCTTC
>.|TRBJ2-2|.|TRBV9
CASSEGGKTSGELFF
TGTGCCAGCAGCGAGGGCGGGAAAACAAGCGGGGAGCTGTTTTTT
>.|TRBJ2-7|.|TRBV6-5
CASSLRPGEQYF
TGTGCCAGCAGCCTACGCCCGGGCGAGCAGTACTTC
>.|TRBJ2-1|TRBD2|TRBV27
CASSPLAGGPYNEQFF
TGTGCCAGCAGTCCTCTAGCGGGAGGGCCATACAATGAGCAGTTCTTC
>.|TRBJ2-7|.|TRBV11-2
CASSFGPPYEQYF
TGTGCCAGCAGCTTCGGGCCACCCTACGAGCAGTACTTC
>.|TRBJ2-7|.|TRBV4-1
CASSSRQVRGGEQYF
TGCGCCAGCAGCTCACGACAGGTGCGTGGGGGCGAGCAGTACTTC
>.|TRBJ2-3|TRBD2|TRBV2
CASRARRLAGGTDTQYF
TGTGCCAGCAGGGCAAGAAGACTAGCGGGGGGCACAGATACGCAGTATTTT
>.|TRBJ2-7|TRBD1|TRBV2
CASSEGTGSPYEQYF
TGTGCCAGCAGTGAAGGGACAGGGTCCCCCTACGAGCAGTACTTC
>.|TRBJ2-7|.|TRBV6-1
CASSAGSGALYELYF
TGTGCCAGCAGTGCGGGGTCAGGGGCCCTCTACGAGTTGTACTTC